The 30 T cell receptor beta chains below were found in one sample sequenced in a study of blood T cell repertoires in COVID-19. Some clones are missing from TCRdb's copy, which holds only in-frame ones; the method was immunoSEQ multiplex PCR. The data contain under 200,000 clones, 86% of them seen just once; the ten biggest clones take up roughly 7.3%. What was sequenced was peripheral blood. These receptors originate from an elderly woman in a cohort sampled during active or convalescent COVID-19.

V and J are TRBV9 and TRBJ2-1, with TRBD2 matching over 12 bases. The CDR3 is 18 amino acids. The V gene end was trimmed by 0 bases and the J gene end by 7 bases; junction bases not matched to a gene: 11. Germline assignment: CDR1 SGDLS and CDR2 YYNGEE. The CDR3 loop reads CASSVELAGGWFGNEQFF. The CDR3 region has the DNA TGTGCCAGCAGCGTAGAGCTAGCGGGGGGGTGGTTTGGGAATGAGCAGTTCTTC. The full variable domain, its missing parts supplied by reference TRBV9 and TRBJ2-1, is DSGVTQTPKHLITATGQRVTLRCSPRSGDLSVYWYQQSLDQGLQFLIQYYNGEERAKGNILERFSAQQFPDLHSELNLSSLELGDSALYFCASSVELAGGWFGNEQFFGPGTRLTVL.

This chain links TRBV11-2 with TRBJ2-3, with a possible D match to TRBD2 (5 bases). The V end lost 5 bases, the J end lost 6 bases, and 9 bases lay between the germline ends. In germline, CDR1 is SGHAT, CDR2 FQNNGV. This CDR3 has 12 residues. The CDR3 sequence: CASSIRGDTQYF. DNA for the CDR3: TGTGCCAGCAGCATCCGCGGGGATACGCAGTATTTT.

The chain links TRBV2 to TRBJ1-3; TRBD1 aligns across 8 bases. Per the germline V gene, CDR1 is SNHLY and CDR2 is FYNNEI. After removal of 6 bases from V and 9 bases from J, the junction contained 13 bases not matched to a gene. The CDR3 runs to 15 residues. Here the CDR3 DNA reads TGTGCCAGCAGCCTAGAATCGACAGGGGTTGGCACCATATATTTT. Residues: CASSLESTGVGTIYF.

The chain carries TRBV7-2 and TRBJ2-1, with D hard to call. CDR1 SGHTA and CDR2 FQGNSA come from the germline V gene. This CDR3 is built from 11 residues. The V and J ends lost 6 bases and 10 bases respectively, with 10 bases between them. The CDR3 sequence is CASRVESEQFF. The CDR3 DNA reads TGTGCCAGCAGGGTGGAGTCGGAGCAGTTCTTC.

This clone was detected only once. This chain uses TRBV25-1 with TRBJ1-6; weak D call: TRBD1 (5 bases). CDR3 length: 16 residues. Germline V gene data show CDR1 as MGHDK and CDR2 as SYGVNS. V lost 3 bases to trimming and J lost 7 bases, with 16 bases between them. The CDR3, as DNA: TGTGCCAGCAGTGACCTACAGGTTAACGGGAATTCACCCCTCCACTTT. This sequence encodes CASSDLQVNGNSPLHF.

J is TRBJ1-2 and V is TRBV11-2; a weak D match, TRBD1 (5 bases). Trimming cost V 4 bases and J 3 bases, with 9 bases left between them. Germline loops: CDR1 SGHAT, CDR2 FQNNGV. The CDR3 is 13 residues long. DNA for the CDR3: TGTGCCAGCAGCTCCGACAGATACTATGGCTACACCTTC. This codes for CASSSDRYYGYTF.

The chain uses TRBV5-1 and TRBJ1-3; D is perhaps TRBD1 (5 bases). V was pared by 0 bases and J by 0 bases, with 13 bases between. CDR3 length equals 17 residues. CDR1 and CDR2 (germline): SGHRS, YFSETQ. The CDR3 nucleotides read TGCGCCAGCAGCTTGGGACAGCTCCAAGTCTCTGGAAACACCATATATTTT. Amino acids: CASSLGQLQVSGNTIYF.

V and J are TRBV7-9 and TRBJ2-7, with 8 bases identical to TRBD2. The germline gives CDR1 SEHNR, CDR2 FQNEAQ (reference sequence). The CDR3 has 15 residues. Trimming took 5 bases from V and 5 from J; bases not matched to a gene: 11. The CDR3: CASSIITGTRDEQYF. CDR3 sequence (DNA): TGTGCCAGCAGCATCATAACCGGGACTAGAGACGAGCAGTACTTC.

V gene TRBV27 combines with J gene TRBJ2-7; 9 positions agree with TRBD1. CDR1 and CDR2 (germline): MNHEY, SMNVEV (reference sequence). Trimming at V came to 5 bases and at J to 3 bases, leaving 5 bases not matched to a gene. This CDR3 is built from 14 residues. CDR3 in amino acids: CASSTRTGDYEQYF. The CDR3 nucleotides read TGTGCCAGCAGTACCCGGACAGGGGACTACGAGCAGTACTTC.

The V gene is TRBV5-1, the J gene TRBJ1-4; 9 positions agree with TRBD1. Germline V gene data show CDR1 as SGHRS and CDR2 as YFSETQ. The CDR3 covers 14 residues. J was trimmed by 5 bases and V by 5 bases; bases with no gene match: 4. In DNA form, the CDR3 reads TGCGCCAGCAGGAGGGACAGGGCGAATGAAAAACTGTTTTTT. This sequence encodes CASRRDRANEKLFF.

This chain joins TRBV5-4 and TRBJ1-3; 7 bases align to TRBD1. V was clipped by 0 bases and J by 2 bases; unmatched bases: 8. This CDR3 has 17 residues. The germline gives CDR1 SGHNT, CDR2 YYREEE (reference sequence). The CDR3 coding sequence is TGTGCCAGCAGCTTGGCCGCCCGACAGGGTGCTGGAAACACCATATATTTT. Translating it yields CASSLAARQGAGNTIYF.

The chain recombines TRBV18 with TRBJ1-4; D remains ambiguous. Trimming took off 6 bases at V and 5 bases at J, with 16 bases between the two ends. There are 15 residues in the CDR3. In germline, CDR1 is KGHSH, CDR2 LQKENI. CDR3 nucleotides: TGTGCCAGCTCCCCAGTGACCGGAGGGAATGAAAAACTGTTTTTT. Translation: CASSPVTGGNEKLFF. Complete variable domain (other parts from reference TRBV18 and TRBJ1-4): NAGVMQNPRHLVRRRGQEARLRCSPMKGHSHVYWYRQLPEEGLKFMVYLQKENIIDESGMPKERFSAEFPKEGPSILRIQQVVRGDSAAYFCASSPVTGGNEKLFFGSGTQLSVL.

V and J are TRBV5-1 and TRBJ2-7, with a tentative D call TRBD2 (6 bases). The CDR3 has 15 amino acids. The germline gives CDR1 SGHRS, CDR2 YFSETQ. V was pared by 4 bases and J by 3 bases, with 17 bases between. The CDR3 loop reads CASSPRGLANYEQYF. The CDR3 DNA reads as TGCGCCAGCAGCCCCCGAGGGCTAGCGAACTACGAGCAGTACTTC.

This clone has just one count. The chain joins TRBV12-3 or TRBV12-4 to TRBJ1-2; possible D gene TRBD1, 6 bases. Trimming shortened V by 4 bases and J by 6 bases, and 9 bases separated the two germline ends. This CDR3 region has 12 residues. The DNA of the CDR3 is TGTGCCAGCAGTTATCAGGGGAATGGCTACACCTTC. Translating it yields CASSYQGNGYTF.

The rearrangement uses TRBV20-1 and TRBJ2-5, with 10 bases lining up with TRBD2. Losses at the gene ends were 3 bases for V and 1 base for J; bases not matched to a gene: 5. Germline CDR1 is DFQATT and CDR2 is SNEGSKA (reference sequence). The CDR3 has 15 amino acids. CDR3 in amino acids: CSASIRLAGQETQYF. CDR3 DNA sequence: TGCAGTGCTAGTATCCGACTAGCGGGCCAAGAGACCCAGTACTTC.

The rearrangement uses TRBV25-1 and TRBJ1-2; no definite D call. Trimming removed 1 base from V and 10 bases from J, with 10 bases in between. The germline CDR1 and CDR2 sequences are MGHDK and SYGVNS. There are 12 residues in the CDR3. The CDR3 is CASSESPTDYTF. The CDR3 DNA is TGTGCCAGCAGTGAATCCCCAACAGACTACACCTTC.

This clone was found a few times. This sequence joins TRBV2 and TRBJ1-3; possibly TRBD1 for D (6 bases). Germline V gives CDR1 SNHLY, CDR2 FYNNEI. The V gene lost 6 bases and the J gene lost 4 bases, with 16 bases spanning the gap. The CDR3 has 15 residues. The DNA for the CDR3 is TGTGCCAGCAGCGATAACAGGGTGAGGGGAAACACCATATATTTT. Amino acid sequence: CASSDNRVRGNTIYF.

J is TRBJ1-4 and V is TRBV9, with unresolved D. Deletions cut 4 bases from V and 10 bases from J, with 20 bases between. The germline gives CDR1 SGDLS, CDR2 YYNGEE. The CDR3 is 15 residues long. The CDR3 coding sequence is TGTGCCAGCAGCCCATCCCCCGGGAGAGAGGGAAAACTGTTTTTT. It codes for CASSPSPGREGKLFF. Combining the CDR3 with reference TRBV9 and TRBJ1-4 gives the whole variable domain DSGVTQTPKHLITATGQRVTLRCSPRSGDLSVYWYQQSLDQGLQFLIQYYNGEERAKGNILERFSAQQFPDLHSELNLSSLELGDSALYFCASSPSPGREGKLFFGSGTQLSVL.

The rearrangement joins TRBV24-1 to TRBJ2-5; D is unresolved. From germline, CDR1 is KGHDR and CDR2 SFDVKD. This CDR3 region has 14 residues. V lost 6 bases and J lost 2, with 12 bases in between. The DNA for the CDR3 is TGTGCCACCAGTTCCCCACCGGAGCAAGAGACCCAGTACTTC. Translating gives CATSSPPEQETQYF.

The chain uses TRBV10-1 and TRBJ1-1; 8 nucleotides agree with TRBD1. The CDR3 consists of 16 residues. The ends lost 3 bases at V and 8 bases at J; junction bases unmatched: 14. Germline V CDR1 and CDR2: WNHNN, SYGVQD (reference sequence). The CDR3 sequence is CASSDGQGGSRTEAFF. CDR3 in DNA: TGCGCCAGCAGTGATGGACAGGGAGGCTCGAGGACGGAAGCTTTCTTT.

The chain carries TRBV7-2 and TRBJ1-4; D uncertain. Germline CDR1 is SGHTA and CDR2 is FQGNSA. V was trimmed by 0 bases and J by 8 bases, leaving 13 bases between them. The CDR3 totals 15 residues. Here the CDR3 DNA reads TGTGCCAGCAGCTTAGCGTTGGCGCTCGGGGAAAAACTGTTTTTT. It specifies CASSLALALGEKLFF.

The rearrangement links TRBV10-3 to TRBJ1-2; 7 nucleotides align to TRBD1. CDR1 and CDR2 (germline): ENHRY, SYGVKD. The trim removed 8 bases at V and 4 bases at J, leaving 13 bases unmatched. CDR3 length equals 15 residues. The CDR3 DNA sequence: TGTGCCATCCCCGCATCCCCAGGGGGGATCTATGGCTACACCTTC. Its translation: CAIPASPGGIYGYTF.

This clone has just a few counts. As DNA, the CDR3 is TGTGCCAGCAGTTTAGGCCGGGGGACTAGCGCCACAGATACGCAGTATTTT. Translating it yields CASSLGRGTSATDTQYF. This sequence joins TRBV27 and TRBJ2-3; TRBD2 matches at 10 bases. Germline V lookup: CDR1 MNHEY, CDR2 SMNVEV (reference sequence). The V gene end was trimmed by 2 bases and the J gene end by 2 bases; junction bases not matched to a gene: 7. This CDR3 is built from 17 residues.

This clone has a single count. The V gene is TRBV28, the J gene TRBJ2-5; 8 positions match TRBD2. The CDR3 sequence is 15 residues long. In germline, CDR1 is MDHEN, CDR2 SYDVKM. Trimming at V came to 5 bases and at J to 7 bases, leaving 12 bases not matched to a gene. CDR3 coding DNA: TGTGCCAGCAGTCTTCCGGGACTAGGGGTTTGGACCCAGTACTTC. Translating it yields CASSLPGLGVWTQYF.

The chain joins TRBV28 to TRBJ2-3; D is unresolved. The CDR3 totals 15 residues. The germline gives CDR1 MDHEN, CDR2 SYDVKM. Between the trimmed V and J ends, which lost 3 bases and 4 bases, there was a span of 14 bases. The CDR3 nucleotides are TGTGCCAGCAGTTTGTCGCAGTCTAGTGCAGATACGCAGTATTTT. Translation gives CASSLSQSSADTQYF.

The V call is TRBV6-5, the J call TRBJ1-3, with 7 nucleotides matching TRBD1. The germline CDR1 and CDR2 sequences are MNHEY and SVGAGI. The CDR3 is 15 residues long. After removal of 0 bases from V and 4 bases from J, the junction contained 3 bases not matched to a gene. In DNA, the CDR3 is TGTGCCAGCAGTTACTCAACAGGGGCCGGAAACACCATATATTTT. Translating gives CASSYSTGAGNTIYF.

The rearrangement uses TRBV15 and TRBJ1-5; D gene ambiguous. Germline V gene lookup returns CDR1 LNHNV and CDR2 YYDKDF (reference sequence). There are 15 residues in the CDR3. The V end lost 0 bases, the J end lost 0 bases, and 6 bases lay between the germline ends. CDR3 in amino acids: CATSRDRNSNQPQHF. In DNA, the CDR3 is TGTGCCACCAGCAGAGACAGAAATAGCAATCAGCCCCAGCATTTT.

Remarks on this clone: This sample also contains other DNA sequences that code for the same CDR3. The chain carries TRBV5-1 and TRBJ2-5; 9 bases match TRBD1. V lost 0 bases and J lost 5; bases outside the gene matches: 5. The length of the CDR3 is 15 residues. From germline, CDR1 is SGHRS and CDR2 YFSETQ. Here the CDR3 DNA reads TGCGCCAGCAGCTTGGACAGGGGGCCGGGGGAGACCCAGTACTTC. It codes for CASSLDRGPGETQYF.

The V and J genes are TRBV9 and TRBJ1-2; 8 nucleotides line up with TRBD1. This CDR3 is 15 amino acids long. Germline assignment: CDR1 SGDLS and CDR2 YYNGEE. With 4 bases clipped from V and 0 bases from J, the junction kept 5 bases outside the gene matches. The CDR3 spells CASSPMTGANYGYTF. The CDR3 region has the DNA TGTGCCAGCAGCCCCATGACAGGGGCTAACTATGGCTACACCTTC.

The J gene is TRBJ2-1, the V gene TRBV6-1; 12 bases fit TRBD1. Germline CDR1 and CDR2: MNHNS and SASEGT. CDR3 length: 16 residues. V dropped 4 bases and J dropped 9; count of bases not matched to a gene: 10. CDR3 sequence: CASSVAGTGGLGEQFF. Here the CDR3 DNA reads TGTGCCAGCAGTGTAGCCGGGACAGGGGGCCTAGGTGAGCAGTTCTTC.